Following are 23 T cell receptor beta chains from one sample sequenced in a study of T cell repertoires in cytomegalovirus infection. TCRdb processed the reads anew with MiXCR; each CDR3 protein has one entry. The sample has about 740,000 distinct CDR3 sequences, 35% seen once. What was sequenced was PBMCs. These receptors were obtained from a human donor in good health (CMV status not recorded). Some clones in this sample may be carry-over from other donors' samples.

This clonotype has a single count. The chain has TRBV7-2 and TRBJ2-6; TRBD2 is a possible D gene (7 bases). The CDR3 has 19 residues. V lost 5 bases to trimming and J lost 4 bases, with 24 bases between them. CDR1 is SGHTA, CDR2 FQGNSA, per germline. The CDR3 nucleotides are TGTGCCAGCAGCCGCCGGGGGGCGGTAGGGCCAAGAGGGGCCAACGTCCTGACTTTC. This sequence encodes CASSRRGAVGPRGANVLTF.

The chain has TRBV19 and TRBJ1-1; 12 nucleotides match TRBD1. Germline V gives CDR1 LNHDA, CDR2 SQIVND (reference sequence). The CDR3 has 16 amino acids. After removal of 8 bases from V and 11 bases from J, the junction contained 18 bases not matched to a gene. CDR3 coding DNA: TGTGCCAGTCGTCCCGGGGACAGGGGGCGTACGGCTTCCGCTTTCTTT. Encoded protein: CASRPGDRGRTASAFF.

The genes are TRBV24-1 and TRBJ2-1, with D perhaps TRBD1 or TRBD2 (5 bases each). CDR1 KGHDR and CDR2 SFDVKD come from the germline V gene. Deletions cut 9 bases from V and 7 bases from J, with 21 bases between. The CDR3 sequence is 15 residues long. CDR3 sequence reads: CATAKVGENRNEQFF. The CDR3 region has the DNA TGTGCCACCGCAAAGGTGGGGGAGAATCGGAATGAGCAGTTCTTC.

The CDR3 bases are TGTGCCAGCAGAGGACAGGGGTTGGGCACTGAAGCTTTCTTT. It is translated as CASRGQGLGTEAFF. The chain combines TRBV6-6 with TRBJ1-1; TRBD1 aligns across 9 bases. The CDR3 loop spans 14 amino acids. J lost 4 bases, V lost 6 bases, and 6 bases had no gene match. Germline V gives CDR1 MNHNY, CDR2 SVGAGI (reference sequence).

Remarks on this clonotype: Relative to the germline gene, one junction end is altered; a read error may explain this. The chain couples TRBV5-6 to TRBJ2-1; TRBD2 matches at 12 bases. Germline lookup yields CDR1 SGHDT and CDR2 YYEEEE. CDR3 length equals 14 residues. The CDR3 DNA is TGTGCCAGCAGCTTCGGGACTAGCGGGCATGAGCAGTCCTTC. Translating gives CASSFGTSGHEQSF.

This clonotype was found many times. The chain employs TRBV7-2 and TRBJ2-3; D might be TRBD2 (7 bases). This CDR3 has 14 residues. The V and J ends lost 3 bases and 8 bases respectively, with 15 bases between them. From germline, CDR1 is SGHTA and CDR2 FQGNSA. The CDR3 DNA is TGTGCCAGCAGCTTGGGGGGGCTAGCGAGTACGCAGTATTTT. This gives the protein CASSLGGLASTQYF.

In this sample, this clonotype turned up many times. The chain recombines TRBV7-2 with TRBJ2-1, with 16 bases that match TRBD2. The germline V gene encodes CDR1 SGHTA and CDR2 FQGNSA. The CDR3 totals 16 residues. Germline trimming cut 5 bases from V and 7 bases from J; bases unmatched to any gene: 5. The CDR3 sequence: CASSLPGLAGGNEQFF. DNA for the CDR3: TGTGCCAGCAGCCTCCCGGGACTAGCGGGAGGGAATGAGCAGTTCTTC.

This chain uses TRBV29-1 with TRBJ2-2; a weak D match, TRBD1 (5 bases). Trimming took off 8 bases at V and 5 bases at J, with 15 bases between the two ends. The CDR3 is made up of 13 amino acids. CDR1 and CDR2 (germline): SQVTM, ANQGSEA. CDR3 nucleotides: TGCAGCTCGCGACAGATTGGAACCGGGGAGCTGTTTTTT. This codes for CSSRQIGTGELFF.

There are a few counts of this clonotype. The chain employs TRBV6-1 and TRBJ2-5; a possible D gene is TRBD2 (6 bases). The CDR3 is 14 amino acids. Trimming took off 1 base at V and 4 bases at J, with 10 bases between the two ends. Germline assignment: CDR1 MNHNS and CDR2 SASEGT. The CDR3, as DNA: TGTGCCAGCAGTGAAGGGCGGGACCTAGAGACCCAGTACTTC. It yields the protein CASSEGRDLETQYF.

This clonotype showed up just a few times. The chain couples TRBV12-3 or TRBV12-4 to TRBJ2-2, with 7 bases lining up with TRBD2. Trimming at V came to 4 bases and at J to 3 bases, leaving 8 bases not matched to a gene. This CDR3 comprises 16 residues. In nucleotides, the CDR3 is TGTGCCAGCAGTTCCCCCGGTGGGAGGGACACCGGGGAGCTGTTTTTT. Translation gives CASSSPGGRDTGELFF.

This chain links TRBV28 with TRBJ1-1; a possible D gene is TRBD1 (5 bases). V was pared by 3 bases and J by 0 bases, with 11 bases between. This CDR3 comprises 15 residues. Germline loops: CDR1 MDHEN, CDR2 SYDVKM. The CDR3 reads CASSLGGNVNTEAFF. DNA for the CDR3: TGTGCCAGCAGTTTGGGGGGAAACGTGAACACTGAAGCTTTCTTT.

The sample holds a few counts of this clonotype. This rearrangement joins TRBV28 to TRBJ1-1; D might be TRBD1 (6 bases). Germline V gene sequence: CDR1 MDHEN, CDR2 SYDVKM. V lost 6 bases to trimming and J lost 1 base, with 15 bases between them. The CDR3 has 15 residues. CDR3 amino acids: CASSIASTGNTEAFF. CDR3 nucleotide sequence: TGTGCCAGCAGCATCGCCTCGACAGGGAACACTGAAGCTTTCTTT.

V gene TRBV11-3 combines with J gene TRBJ2-1; D unclear. V was pared by 3 bases and J by 0 bases, with 12 bases between. Germline lookup yields CDR1 SGHNT and CDR2 YENEEA. The length of the CDR3 is 16 residues. Here the CDR3 DNA reads TGTGCCAGCAGCTTCAAAACGGGTAGCTCCTACAATGAGCAGTTCTTC. Translated, it gives CASSFKTGSSYNEQFF.

In DNA form, the CDR3 reads TGCAGCGTTGTGGAGGGAAGCGGCTACACCTTC. Its protein is CSVVEGSGYTF. The V gene is TRBV29-1, the J gene TRBJ1-2; D is ambiguous. Trimming removed 4 bases from V and 8 bases from J, with 11 bases in between. The CDR3 is 11 amino acids. Germline CDR1 is SQVTM and CDR2 is ANQGSEA.

This clonotype was seen a handful of times. This chain connects TRBV29-1 to TRBJ1-2; D is unclear. The CDR3 has 12 amino acids. The germline V gene encodes CDR1 SQVTM and CDR2 ANQGSEA. The ends were cut back, 4 bases at V and 2 bases at J, with 8 bases in the middle. Here the CDR3 reads CSVATGNYGYTF. The CDR3 DNA reads as TGCAGCGTTGCAACGGGAAACTATGGCTACACCTTC.

This clonotype was picked up a small number of times. This chain joins TRBV6-1 and TRBJ1-2; D possibly corresponds to TRBD1 (6 bases). The CDR3 length is 12 residues. From germline, CDR1 is MNHNS and CDR2 SASEGT. The CDR3 protein is CVIGGQVYGYTF. CDR3 nucleotides: TGTGTAATCGGGGGGCAGGTCTATGGCTACACCTTC.

The chain joins TRBV28 to TRBJ1-1, with 7 bases fitting TRBD1. J lost 4 bases, V lost 3 bases, and 5 bases had no gene match. Germline CDR1 MDHEN, CDR2 SYDVKM. This CDR3 has 14 residues. CDR3 sequence reads: CASSFSGQATEAFF. DNA for the CDR3: TGTGCCAGCAGTTTTTCCGGACAGGCCACTGAAGCTTTCTTT.

A note on this clonotype: This could be a read error, since a much larger clone is one nucleotide away. The V gene is TRBV7-2, the J gene TRBJ2-3; 10 nucleotides line up with TRBD2. CDR1 and CDR2 (germline): SGHTA, FQGNSA. The CDR3 spans 17 residues. The DNA of the CDR3 is TGTGCCAGCAGCTTAGGGGCTAGCGGGAGTGGCACAGATACGCAGTTTTTT. Its translation: CASSLGASGSGTDTQFF.

In this sample, this clonotype turned up a few times. The chain recombines TRBV7-8 with TRBJ1-2; maybe TRBD1 (6 bases). Trimming took off 1 base at V and 4 bases at J, with 19 bases between the two ends. Germline lookup yields CDR1 SGHVS and CDR2 FQNEAQ. The CDR3 runs to 17 residues. CDR3 region: CASSLVRADSDFYGYTF. In nucleotides, the CDR3 is TGTGCCAGCAGCTTAGTTCGAGCGGACAGCGATTTCTATGGCTACACCTTC.

J is TRBJ2-1 and V is TRBV7-8; TRBD2 agrees at 9 bases. The CDR3 is made up of 14 amino acids. V lost 5 bases, J lost 3 bases, and 2 bases stayed unmatched. Germline CDR1 and CDR2: SGHVS and FQNEAQ. The CDR3 protein is CASSISGSYNEQFF. CDR3 DNA: TGTGCCAGCAGCATTAGCGGGAGCTACAATGAGCAGTTCTTC.

The chain carries TRBV11-2 and TRBJ2-7; perhaps TRBD1 as D (6 bases). This CDR3 region has 14 residues. V lost 2 bases, J lost 3 bases, and 11 bases lay in between. Germline V lookup: CDR1 SGHAT, CDR2 FQNNGV. The CDR3 DNA is TGTGCCAGCAGCTTAACAGGGCCCAACTACGAGCAGTACTTC. It specifies CASSLTGPNYEQYF.

This clonotype was observed a handful of times. This rearrangement joins TRBV6-5 to TRBJ1-5; D gene ambiguous. The CDR3 covers 13 residues. Germline V CDR1 and CDR2: MNHEY, SVGAGI. Trimming took 6 bases from V and 4 from J, leaving 10 bases between them. CDR3 residues: CASSPLPNQPQHF. CDR3 sequence (DNA): TGTGCCAGCAGCCCTTTACCGAATCAGCCCCAGCATTTT.

In this sample, this clonotype turned up a few times. The chain employs TRBV12-3 or TRBV12-4 and TRBJ2-3; TRBD1 matches 9 bases. J gave up 4 bases and V 3 bases, and 5 bases lay outside the gene matches. The CDR3 is 15 amino acids. The CDR3 DNA sequence: TGTGCCAGCAGTTTCCGGGACAGGGACGCAGATACGCAGTATTTT. Protein: CASSFRDRDADTQYF.